Below, 2 T cell receptor beta chains from the same sample are listed, as sequenced in a study of blood T cell repertoires in COVID-19. The protocol was immunoSEQ multiplex PCR, while the TCRdb copy is restricted to in-frame clones and leaves out a portion. The table records tens of thousands of clones, 65% to 90% of them present only once. Sequencing was done on a sample of peripheral blood. The receptors come from a man older than 75 with acute or convalescent COVID-19.

This chain joins TRBV11-2 and TRBJ1-2, with 7 bases that match TRBD1. This CDR3 has 14 amino acids. CDR1 is SGHAT and CDR2 is FQNNGV in the germline V gene. Trimming at V came to 4 bases and at J to 7 bases, leaving 9 bases not matched to a gene. CDR3 sequence (DNA): TGTGCCAGCAGCTCCTCGACAGGGTTGCGTGGCTACACCTTC. It specifies CASSSSTGLRGYTF.

As DNA, the CDR3 is TGTGCCAGCAGTCTCACTATGAACACTGAAGCTTTCTTT. Its protein is CASSLTMNTEAFF. The genes are TRBV6-5 and TRBJ1-1; D gene uncertain. The length of the CDR3 is 13 residues. V gave up 5 bases and J gave up 0 bases, with 7 bases separating them. Germline loops: CDR1 MNHEY, CDR2 SVGAGI.